This is a list of T cell receptor beta chains from one sample in a study of T-cell reconstitution after alpha-beta-depleted transplantation in children. TCRdb itself ran the PCR reads through MiXCR, one entry per CDR3 protein. The sample has hundreds of thousands of distinct CDR3 sequences; around 12% are singletons. The sequencing here drew on PBMCs from the stem cell graft donor, taken from the stem cell graft. These receptors were collected from a human donor who donated a stem cell graft to a child with acute lymphoblastic leukemia. Each CDR3 is given with its conserved first and last residue. D genes are given only for firm matches. Clone size appears in some rows only: once, few, many, or a class for an expanded clone.

TRBJ1-5,TRBD1,many,TRBV2,TGTGCCAGCAGTGAAATCAGGGGACAGGGCCTTAGCAATCAGCCCCAGCATTTT,CASSEIRGQGLSNQPQHF
TRBJ1-1,NA,many,TRBV7-8,TGTGCCAGCAGCCCCTTGGGGCAGGGATGGACTGAAGCTTTCTTT,CASSPLGQGWTEAFF
TRBJ1-2,NA,many,TRBV28,TGTGCCAGCAGCTTTACGGGAAACTATGGCTACACCTTC,CASSFTGNYGYTF
TRBJ2-3,TRBD1,NA,TRBV19,TGTGCCAGTAGTATTGTCACAGGGGTGGATACGCAGTATTTT,CASSIVTGVDTQYF
TRBJ2-5,NA,many,TRBV12-3/TRBV12-4,TGTGCCAGCAGTCGAGGGGAGACCCAGTACTTC,CASSRGETQYF
TRBJ1-2,NA,many,TRBV3-1,TGTGCCAGCAGCCAAGGGACGTTGGATGGCTACACCTTC,CASSQGTLDGYTF
TRBJ2-4,NA,many,TRBV12-3/TRBV12-4,TGTGCCAGCACCCTCGGATCTGGGAACATTCAGTACTTC,CASTLGSGNIQYF
TRBJ2-1,TRBD2,many,TRBV10-3,TGTGCCATCAGTGAGTCCAGCGGGAGCGCCTATGAGCAGTTCTTC,CAISESSGSAYEQFF
TRBJ1-3,NA,many,TRBV12-3/TRBV12-4,TGTGCCAGCAGTTTAAGGGGAGGGAGAAGCTCTGGAAACACCATATATTTT,CASSLRGGRSSGNTIYF
TRBJ2-7,NA,many,TRBV18,TGTGCCAGCTCACCAGGAAGGGGTGGGGAGCAGTACTTC,CASSPGRGGEQYF
TRBJ2-5,TRBD1,few,TRBV19,TGTGCCAGTAGTATAGGAGCCAGGGGGCGAAGAGAGACCCAGTACTTC,CASSIGARGRRETQYF
TRBJ2-1,NA,many,TRBV6-1,TGTGCCAGCAGTGAGAGTCTGGGGACCAACAATGAGCAGTTCTTC,CASSESLGTNNEQFF
TRBJ2-4,NA,many,TRBV29-1,TGCAGCGTTGAAGATATGACAGCAGGGAACATTCAGTACTTC,CSVEDMTAGNIQYF
TRBJ2-7,NA,many,TRBV7-2,TGTGCCAGCAGCCCGAGGGTCGGCGAGCAGTACTTC,CASSPRVGEQYF
TRBJ2-1,TRBD2,many,TRBV20-1,TGCAGTGCTAGCAGGACTAGCGGCAATGAGCAGTTCTTC,CSASRTSGNEQFF
TRBJ2-1,NA,many,TRBV20-1,TGCAGTGCTAGAGATCTACTAGCCCGAAGCTCCTACAATGAGCAGTTCTTC,CSARDLLARSSYNEQFF
TRBJ2-5,NA,few,TRBV5-1,TGCGCCAGTTCGACAGTGGGGGAGACCCAGTACTTC,CASSTVGETQYF
TRBJ1-5,NA,many,TRBV5-1,TGCGCCAGCAGCTTAGGTTCGGACCCACCCGGCAGCAATCAGCCCCAGCATTTT,CASSLGSDPPGSNQPQHF
TRBJ1-5,TRBD1,many,TRBV20-1,TGCAGTGCTCAAATACAGGGGCAGGGTCAGCCCCAGCATTTT,CSAQIQGQGQPQHF
TRBJ2-3,TRBD2,many,TRBV18,TGTGCCAGCTCACCCAGATCGGCGGGGGGCACAGATACGCAGTATTTT,CASSPRSAGGTDTQYF
TRBJ1-6,NA,many,TRBV4-3,TGCGCCAGCACCTTAAGCCCGGGTCAACCTTCACCCCTCCACTTT,CASTLSPGQPSPLHF
TRBJ2-5,TRBD1,many,TRBV12-3/TRBV12-4,TGTGCCAGCACCCCCCGAGGCAGGGGGGAGACCCAGTACTTC,CASTPRGRGETQYF
TRBJ2-7,NA,few,TRBV5-1,TGCGCCAGCAGCTCTAGGACGGCCACCTACGAGCAGTACTTC,CASSSRTATYEQYF
TRBJ1-2,NA,many,TRBV24-1,TGTGCCACCAGTGAAGGCAGGGATGGCTACACCTTC,CATSEGRDGYTF
TRBJ2-1,TRBD2,many,TRBV4-3,TGCGCCAGCAGCCAAGGACTAGCTTTGGAGCAGTTCTTC,CASSQGLALEQFF
TRBJ2-7,TRBD1,many,TRBV29-1,TGCAGCGCTTATAAAGGGACAGGGGGCAGGTACGAGCAGTACTTC,CSAYKGTGGRYEQYF
TRBJ2-1,NA,many,TRBV20-1,TGCAGTGCTAGAGATCCTTACGGCGGAAACAATAACAATGAGCAGTTCTTC,CSARDPYGGNNNNEQFF
TRBJ2-4,TRBD2,many,TRBV15,TGTGCCACCAGCAGAGAGGCCAGCGGGGGGGACAAAAACATTCAGTACTTC,CATSREASGGDKNIQYF
TRBJ2-7,NA,many,TRBV9,TGTGCCAGCAGCCCCAGGGTCGCCTACGAGCAGTACTTC,CASSPRVAYEQYF
TRBJ2-7,NA,many,TRBV9,TGTGCCAGCAGCGTAGGGGAGTACCACGAGCAGTACTTC,CASSVGEYHEQYF
TRBJ1-4,NA,many,TRBV10-3,TGTGCCATCAGTGGAGGGGCTGATAATGAAAAACTGTTTTTT,CAISGGADNEKLFF
TRBJ2-2,NA,few,TRBV7-2,TGTGCCAGCAGCTTAGAGGGAAGGGTCACCGGGGAGCTGTTTTTT,CASSLEGRVTGELFF
TRBJ2-1,NA,many,TRBV6-5,TGTGCCAGCAGTTACTCGAAGCACGGCCCCTACAATGAGCAGTTCTTC,CASSYSKHGPYNEQFF
TRBJ1-2,TRBD1,many,TRBV5-1,TGCGCCAGCAGCTTAGGGGGCGCGGTGAATGGCTACACCTTC,CASSLGGAVNGYTF
TRBJ2-4,TRBD2,many,TRBV28,TGTGCCAGCACCCGGCGCGGGAGGGCCCTGGCCAAAAACATTCAGTACTTC,CASTRRGRALAKNIQYF
TRBJ2-2,TRBD2,many,TRBV10-2,TGCGCCAGCAGTAATAGACTAGCATTAAGGGATAGCTCCGGGGAGCTGTTTTTT,CASSNRLALRDSSGELFF
TRBJ1-1,NA,many,TRBV7-8,TGTGCCAGCAGCTTAGGGTGGGTCGGGTACACTGAAGCTTTCTTT,CASSLGWVGYTEAFF
TRBJ2-7,NA,NA,TRBV20-1,TGCAGTGCTAGGTATAGACAGCGGAAGGACGAGCAGTACTTC,CSARYRQRKDEQYF
TRBJ2-2,TRBD1,many,TRBV10-3,TGTGCCATCAGTGAGTGGGACAGGGAGACCGGGGAGCTGTTTTTT,CAISEWDRETGELFF
TRBJ2-7,NA,NA,TRBV10-3,TGTGCTACCAGATGGTCCGGGGACGAGCAGTACTTC,CATRWSGDEQYF
TRBJ2-7,TRBD1,many,TRBV20-1,TGCAGTGCTACCGGGACAGGGATCTACGAGCAGTACTTC,CSATGTGIYEQYF
TRBJ2-1,NA,many,TRBV20-1,TGCAGTGCGGACCGTCTCGGGGGCAACTCCTACAATGAGCAGTTCTTC,CSADRLGGNSYNEQFF
TRBJ2-3,NA,NA,TRBV11-1,TGTGCCAGCAGCGCCTCCTTAAACACAGATACGCAGTATTTT,CASSASLNTDTQYF
TRBJ2-1,NA,many,TRBV10-2,TGCGCCAGCAGTGAGTCGTATAGTGACAATGAGCAGTTCTTC,CASSESYSDNEQFF
TRBJ2-4,NA,many,TRBV3-1,TGTGCCAGCAGCCAACAATTCGCGGCGGGGATTCAGTACTTC,CASSQQFAAGIQYF
TRBJ2-7,TRBD1,many,TRBV27,TGTGCCAGCAGTTTAAGACGACCCTGGACAGGGGAAATGAGCTCCTACGAGCAGTACTTC,CASSLRRPWTGEMSSYEQYF
TRBJ2-4,NA,many,TRBV27,TGTGCCAGCAGTTTATCGCGGTCGTTAGCCAAAAACATTCAGTACTTC,CASSLSRSLAKNIQYF
TRBJ2-1,TRBD1,many,TRBV6-5,TGTGCCAGTAAACAGGGGGCGAATGAGCAGTTCTTC,CASKQGANEQFF
TRBJ2-3,TRBD2,many,TRBV28,TGTGCCAGCCAGGGACTAGCGGGAATAGATACGCAGTATTTT,CASQGLAGIDTQYF